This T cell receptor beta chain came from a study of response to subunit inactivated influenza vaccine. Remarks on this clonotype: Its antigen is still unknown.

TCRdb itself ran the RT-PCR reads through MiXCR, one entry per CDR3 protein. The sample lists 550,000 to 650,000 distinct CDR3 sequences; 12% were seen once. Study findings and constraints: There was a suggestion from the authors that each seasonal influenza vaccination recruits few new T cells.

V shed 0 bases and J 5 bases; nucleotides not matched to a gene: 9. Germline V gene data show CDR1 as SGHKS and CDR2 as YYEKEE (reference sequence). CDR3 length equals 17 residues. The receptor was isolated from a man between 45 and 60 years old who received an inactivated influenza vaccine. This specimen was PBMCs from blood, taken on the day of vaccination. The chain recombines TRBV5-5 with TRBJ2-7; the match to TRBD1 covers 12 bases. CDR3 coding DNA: TGTGCCAGCAGCTTGGCCATCGGGACAGGGGGCTGGGACGAGCAGTACTTC. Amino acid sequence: CASSLAIGTGGWDEQYF.